This TCR beta chain is from a study of blood T cells in healthy people across ages. Findings and limits, study-wide: Leaving the PBMCs unsorted stopped any conclusive comparison of naive versus antigen-experienced cells.

Every sample yielded at least 6 million isolated PBMCs. Germline V gene sequence: CDR1 KGHSH, CDR2 LQKENI. CDR3 length: 17 residues. Germline trimming cut 0 bases from V and 0 bases from J; bases unmatched to any gene: 7. As for this clonotype: Its antigen is still unknown.

A second PCR, run for roughly 7 to 11 cycles, used a sample-barcoded 5' primer plus a J-beta primer mix. Each cDNA molecule was tagged by a template-switch adaptor with 12 random nucleotides. Per sample, CDR3-containing paired-end reads numbered at least 2.5 million. TCRdb reprocessed the 5' RACE reads via MiXCR and lists one record per CDR3 protein. This repertoire shows fewer than 900,000 distinct CDR3 sequences, 40% to 45% found once; its top ten account for more than 20%. The sequence was obtained from a woman aged 60 to 75 in good health. The chain joins TRBV18 to TRBJ1-1; 7 nucleotides match TRBD1. The specimen sequenced was blood. The CDR3 sequence: CASSPPGDSLMNTEAFF. For the CDR3, the DNA is TGTGCCAGCTCACCACCAGGGGACAGCCTCATGAACACTGAAGCTTTCTTT. The full variable domain, rest sourced from reference TRBV18 and TRBJ1-1, is NAGVMQNPRHLVRRRGQEARLRCSPMKGHSHVYWYRQLPEEGLKFMVYLQKENIIDESGMPKERFSAEFPKEGPSILRIQQVVRGDSAAYFCASSPPGDSLMNTEAFFGQGTRLTVV.